The clone carrying this T cell receptor (beta chain) appeared a few times. Its antigen is not identified. Anyone with autoimmune disease history or systemic immunosuppression was excluded. Only in-frame clones appear in the TCRdb table, and some are missing; sequencing was by immunoSEQ multiplex PCR. The data hold roughly 70,000 clones, with approximately 86% observed a single time. CDR3 length equals 16 residues. Between the trimmed V and J ends, which lost 7 bases and 0 bases, there was a span of 14 bases. Per the germline V gene, CDR1 is SGHDT and CDR2 is YYEEEE. This entry belongs to a study of OX40 agonist ivuxolimab in advanced cancers. Study overall: Treatment of patients was with ivuxolimab, an agonistic anti-OX40 (CD134) antibody. General study results and limits: At doses 0.1 to 3.0 mg/kg, CD4+ and CD8+ clones expanded.

This TCR derives from an adult with an advanced solid tumor such as melanoma, head and neck, liver or kidney cancer. This chain links TRBV5-6 with TRBJ2-6; D unclear. This sample comprised CD4+ or CD8+ T cells sorted from blood, obtained in a trial of the OX40 agonist ivuxolimab. The CDR3 is CASYRTLASGANVLTF. The CDR3 nucleotides are TGTGCCAGCTACCGGACCCTCGCCTCTGGGGCCAACGTCCTGACTTTC.